This T cell receptor (beta chain) was identified during a study of shared clonotypes between healthy human individuals. The CDR3 extends over 14 amino acids. Germline assignment: CDR1 SQVTM and CDR2 ANQGSEA. V was pared by 3 bases and J by 0 bases, with 6 bases between. The assay was run at deep level. Some clones are missing from TCRdb's copy, which holds only in-frame ones; the method was immunoSEQ multiplex PCR. This sample carries about 2.4 million clones, roughly 92% of them seen once, and the ten largest clones take roughly 0.14%. Into CD45RA+ naive and CD45RA-negative memory subsets, the CD4+ cells were split.

The sample comprised naive CD4+ T cells sorted from blood. Subset indicated: CD45RA+ positively selected. The TCR was taken from a man younger than 35 in good health. V usage is TRBV29-1 and J usage is TRBJ2-6; no definite D call. CDR3: CSVEESSGANVLTF. The CDR3 bases are TGCAGCGTTGAGGAGAGCTCTGGGGCCAACGTCCTGACTTTC.